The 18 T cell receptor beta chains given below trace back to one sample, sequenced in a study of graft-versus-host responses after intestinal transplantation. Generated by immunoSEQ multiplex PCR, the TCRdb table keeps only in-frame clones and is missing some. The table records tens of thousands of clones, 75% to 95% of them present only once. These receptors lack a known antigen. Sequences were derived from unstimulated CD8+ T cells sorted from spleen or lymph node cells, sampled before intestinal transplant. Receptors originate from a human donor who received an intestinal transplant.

The CDR3 spells CASSLWREGFYNEQFF. The CDR3, as DNA: TGTGCCAGCAGCTTGTGGCGGGAGGGCTTCTACAATGAGCAGTTCTTC. V and J are TRBV5-6 and TRBJ2-1; 9 bases agree with TRBD2. With 1 base clipped from V and 3 bases from J, the junction kept 5 bases outside the gene matches. Germline values: CDR1 SGHDT, CDR2 YYEEEE. The CDR3 sequence is 16 residues long.

This CDR3 is CASSLGPDISTEAFF. CDR3 bases: TGTGCCAGCAGCTTAGGGCCTGACATTAGCACTGAAGCTTTCTTT. This chain uses TRBV7-2 with TRBJ1-1; D gene unclear. Trimming took off 1 base at V and 4 bases at J, with 13 bases between the two ends. The CDR3 totals 15 residues. CDR1 is SGHTA and CDR2 is FQGNSA in the germline V gene.

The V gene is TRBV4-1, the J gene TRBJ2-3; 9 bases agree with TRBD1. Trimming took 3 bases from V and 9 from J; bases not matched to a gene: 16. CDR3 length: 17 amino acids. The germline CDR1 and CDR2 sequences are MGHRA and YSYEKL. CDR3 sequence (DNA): TGCGCCAGCAGCCATAGACGGACAGGGGACATATCTTCCACGCAGTATTTT. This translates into CASSHRRTGDISSTQYF.

CDR3 in amino acids: CATSRGTAGNSPLHF. CDR3 DNA: TGTGCCACCAGCAGAGGGACAGCTGGTAATTCACCCCTCCACTTT. The V call is TRBV15, the J call TRBJ1-6; the D gene is possibly TRBD1 (6 bases). Deletions cut 1 base from V and 6 bases from J, with 10 bases between. The CDR3 sequence is 15 residues long. The V gene's germline CDR1 is LNHNV and CDR2 YYDKDF (reference sequence).

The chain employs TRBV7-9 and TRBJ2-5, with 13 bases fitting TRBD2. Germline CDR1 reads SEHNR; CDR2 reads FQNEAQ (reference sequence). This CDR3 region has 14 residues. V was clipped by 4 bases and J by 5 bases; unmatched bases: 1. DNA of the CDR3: TGTGCCAGCAGCTCGGGACTAGCGGGGGAGACCCAGTACTTC. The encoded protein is CASSSGLAGETQYF.

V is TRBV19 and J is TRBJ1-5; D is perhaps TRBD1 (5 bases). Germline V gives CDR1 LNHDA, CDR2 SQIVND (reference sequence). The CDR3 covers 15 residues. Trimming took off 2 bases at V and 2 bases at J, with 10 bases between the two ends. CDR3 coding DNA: TGTGCCAGTAGTATAAGCAGGGTTGGCAATCAGCCCCAGCATTTT. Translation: CASSISRVGNQPQHF.

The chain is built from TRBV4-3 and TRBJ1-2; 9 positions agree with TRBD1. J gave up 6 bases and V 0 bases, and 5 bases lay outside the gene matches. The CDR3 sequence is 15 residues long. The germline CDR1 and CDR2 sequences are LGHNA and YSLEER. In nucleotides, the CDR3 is TGCGCCAGCAGCCAAGATACAGGGGGCTCGGATGGCTACACCTTC. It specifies CASSQDTGGSDGYTF.

CDR3 protein: CASSSHGGQASYEQYF. As DNA, the CDR3 is TGTGCCAGCAGTTCCCATGGAGGGCAGGCCTCCTACGAGCAGTACTTC. The chain links TRBV27 to TRBJ2-7, with TRBD2 as a possible D gene (6 bases). The CDR3 has 16 residues. Looked up from germline, CDR1 is MNHEY and CDR2 is SMNVEV (reference sequence). Deletions cut 4 bases from V and 0 bases from J, with 16 bases between.

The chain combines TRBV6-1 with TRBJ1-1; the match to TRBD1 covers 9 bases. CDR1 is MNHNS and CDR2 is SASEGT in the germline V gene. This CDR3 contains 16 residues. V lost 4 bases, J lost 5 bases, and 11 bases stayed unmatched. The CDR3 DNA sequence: TGTGCCAGCAGTGCACGAATGACAGGGGGAGGGACTGAAGCTTTCTTT. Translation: CASSARMTGGGTEAFF.

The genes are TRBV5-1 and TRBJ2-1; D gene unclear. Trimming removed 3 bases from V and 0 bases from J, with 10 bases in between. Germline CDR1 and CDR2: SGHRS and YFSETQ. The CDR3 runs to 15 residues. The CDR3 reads CASSSLYGSYNEQFF. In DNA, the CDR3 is TGCGCCAGCAGCTCGCTCTACGGCTCCTACAATGAGCAGTTCTTC.

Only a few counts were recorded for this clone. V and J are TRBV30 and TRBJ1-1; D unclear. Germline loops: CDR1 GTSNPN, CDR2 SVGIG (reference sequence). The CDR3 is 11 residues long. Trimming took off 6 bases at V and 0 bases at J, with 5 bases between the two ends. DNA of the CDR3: TGTGCCTGTACTTTGAACACTGAAGCTTTCTTT. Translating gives CACTLNTEAFF.

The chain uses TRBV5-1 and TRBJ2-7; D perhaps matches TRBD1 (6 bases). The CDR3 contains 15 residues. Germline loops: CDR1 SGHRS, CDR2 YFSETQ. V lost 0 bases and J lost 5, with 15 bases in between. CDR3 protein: CASSLGAGAFNEQYF. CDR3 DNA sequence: TGCGCCAGCAGCTTGGGGGCAGGGGCTTTCAACGAGCAGTACTTC.

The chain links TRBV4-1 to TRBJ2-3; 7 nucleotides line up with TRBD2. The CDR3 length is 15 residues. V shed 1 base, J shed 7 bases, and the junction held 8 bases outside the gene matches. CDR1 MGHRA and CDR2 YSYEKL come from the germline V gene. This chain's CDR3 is CASSQVEGGPYTQYF. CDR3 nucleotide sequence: TGCGCCAGCAGCCAAGTTGAGGGAGGGCCGTATACGCAGTATTTT.

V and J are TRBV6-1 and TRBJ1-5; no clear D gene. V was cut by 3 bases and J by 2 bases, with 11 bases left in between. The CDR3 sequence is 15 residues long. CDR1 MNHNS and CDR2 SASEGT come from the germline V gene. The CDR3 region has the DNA TGTGCCAGCAGTGACCAGACGGGAGGCAATCAGCCCCAGCATTTT. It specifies CASSDQTGGNQPQHF.

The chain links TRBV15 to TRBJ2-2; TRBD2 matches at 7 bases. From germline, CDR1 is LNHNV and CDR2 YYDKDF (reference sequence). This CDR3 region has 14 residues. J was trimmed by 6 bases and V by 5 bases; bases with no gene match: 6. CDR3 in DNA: TGTGCCACCAGCGAGCGGGATTCCCCCGGGGAGCTGTTTTTT. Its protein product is CATSERDSPGELFF.

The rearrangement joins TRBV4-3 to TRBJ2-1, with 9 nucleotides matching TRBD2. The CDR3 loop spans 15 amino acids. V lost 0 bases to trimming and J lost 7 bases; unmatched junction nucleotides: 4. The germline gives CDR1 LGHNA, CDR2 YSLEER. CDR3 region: CASSQERGGQNEQFF. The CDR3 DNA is TGCGCCAGCAGCCAAGAGCGGGGGGGCCAGAATGAGCAGTTCTTC.

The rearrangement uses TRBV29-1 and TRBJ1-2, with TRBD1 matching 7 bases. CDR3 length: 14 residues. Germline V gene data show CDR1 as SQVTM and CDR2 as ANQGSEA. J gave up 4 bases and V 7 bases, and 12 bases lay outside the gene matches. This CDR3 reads CSARVGDSSYGYTF. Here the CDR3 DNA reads TGCAGCGCAAGAGTAGGGGACAGCTCCTATGGCTACACCTTC.

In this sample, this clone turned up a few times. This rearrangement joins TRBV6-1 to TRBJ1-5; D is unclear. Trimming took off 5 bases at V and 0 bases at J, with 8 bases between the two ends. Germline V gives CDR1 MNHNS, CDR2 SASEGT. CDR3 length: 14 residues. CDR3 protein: CASSLAYSNQPQHF. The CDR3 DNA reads TGTGCCAGCAGTCTAGCGTATAGCAATCAGCCCCAGCATTTT.